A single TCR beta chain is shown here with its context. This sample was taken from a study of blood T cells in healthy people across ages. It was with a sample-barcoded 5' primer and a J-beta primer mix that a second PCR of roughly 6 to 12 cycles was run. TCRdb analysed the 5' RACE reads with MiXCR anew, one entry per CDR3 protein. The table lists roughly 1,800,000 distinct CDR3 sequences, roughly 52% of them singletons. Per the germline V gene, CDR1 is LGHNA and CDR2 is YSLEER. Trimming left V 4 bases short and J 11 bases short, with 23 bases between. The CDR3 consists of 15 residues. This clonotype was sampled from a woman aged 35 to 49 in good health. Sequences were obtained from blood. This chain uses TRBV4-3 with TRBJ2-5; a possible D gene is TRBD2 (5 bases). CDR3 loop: CASSRDPAGTSGQYF. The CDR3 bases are TGCGCCAGCAGCCGTGACCCCGCGGGTACATCGGGGCAGTACTTC.